Reported below is one T cell receptor (beta chain). The antigen is not known. These data come from a study of vaccination effects on CD4 cells after COVID-19. Study details: Post-vaccine specimens were collected at a median of 72 days following the second dose.

The method was immunoSEQ multiplex PCR; TCRdb's version includes in-frame clones alone and lacks a portion of them. The sample records just under 60,000 clones, around 82% being singletons. In the ViraFEST assay, antigen-specific CD4+ clonotypes were identified by expansion after peptide-pool stimulation. Following culture for approximately ten days, CD4+ T cells were isolated. Either the BNT162b2 or mRNA-1273 vaccine was given to participants in two doses. For each well, roughly 2 million PBMC were cultured with roughly 11 IU/ml IL-2 and 9.5 to 10 ug/ml peptides. Half of the medium was exchanged for IL-2 medium on both days 3 and 7. The CDR3 totals 16 residues. Germline lookup yields CDR1 MNHEY and CDR2 SVGAGI. After removal of 4 bases from V and 0 bases from J, the junction contained 6 bases not matched to a gene. Overall study findings and caveats: Marked clonal contraction was seen in infection- and vaccine-induced clones late after vaccination.

The chain employs TRBV6-5 and TRBJ2-3; 8 bases fit TRBD2. The sample was CD4+ T cells from PBMCs cultured with HCoV-OC43 spike peptides, taken after COVID-19 vaccination. Subset in this sample: HCoV-OC43 spike overlapping peptide pool stimulation. This TCR derives from a human donor who received a COVID-19 vaccine. The CDR3 reads CASSFLSGVSTDTQYF. The CDR3 DNA follows: TGTGCCAGCAGTTTCCTTAGCGGGGTCAGCACAGATACGCAGTATTTT.